This record covers a single T cell receptor beta chain. Collection of blood occurred at baseline, at cycle 4 day 1, and at cycle 7 day 1. This record belongs to a study of OX40 agonist ivuxolimab in advanced cancers. Overall study: At 0.01 to 10 mg/kg, ivuxolimab was administered intravenously to patients every 2 weeks.

Clones were read by immunoSEQ multiplex PCR, and TCRdb kept only the in-frame ones, dropping some. The table has tens of thousands of clones, around 87% seen once. The source of this sequence is an adult with an advanced solid tumor such as melanoma, head and neck, liver or kidney cancer. The specimen was CD4+ or CD8+ T cells sorted from blood, collected in a trial of the OX40 agonist ivuxolimab.

CDR3 residues: CASSSDMNTEAFF. The CDR3, as DNA: TGTGCCAGCAGCTCCGACATGAACACTGAAGCTTTCTTT. The chain has TRBV7-9 and TRBJ1-1; D is ambiguous. The germline V and J ends were trimmed by 4 bases and 0 bases, with 6 bases remaining between them. The CDR3 is 13 amino acids. Germline V gives CDR1 SEHNR, CDR2 FQNEAQ (reference sequence). Filled out from reference TRBV7-9 and TRBJ1-1, the complete variable domain reads DTGVSQNPRHKITKRGQNVTFRCDPISEHNRLYWYRQTLGQGPEFLTYFQNEAQLEKSRLLSDRFSAERPKGSFSTLEIQRTEQGDSAMYLCASSSDMNTEAFFGQGTRLTVV.